A selection of T cell receptor beta chains follows, all from one sample in a study of T cell repertoires in cytomegalovirus infection. TCRdb re-called the reads through MiXCR, storing one row per CDR3 protein. The sample gives approximately 250,000 distinct CDR3 sequences, over 20% of which show up once; 18% is in the top ten. The sequenced sample consisted of CD8+ T cells from PBMCs. The receptors come from a human donor in good health (CMV status not recorded). Some clones in this sample may be carry-over from other donors' samples. Both conserved end residues are part of each CDR3. Fields, in order: J gene, V gene, D gene, clone size, CDR3 protein, CDR3 DNA. A D gene is named only where the DNA matches it firmly. Where a row states a size, it is once, few, many or the class of an expanded clone; other rows omit it.

J: TRBJ2-7
V: TRBV28
D: TRBD2
size: NA
CDR3: CASRTSGGYTYEQYF
DNA: TGTGCCAGCAGGACTAGCGGGGGGTATACCTACGAGCAGTACTTC

J: TRBJ2-7
V: TRBV6-5
D: NA
size: NA
CDR3: CASSYPSWTGAHEQYF
DNA: TGTGCCAGCAGTTACCCCTCTTGGACGGGTGCCCACGAGCAGTACTTC

J: TRBJ1-1
V: TRBV12-3/TRBV12-4
D: NA
size: few
CDR3: CASSFLANTEAFF
DNA: TGTGCCAGCAGTTTTTTGGCGAACACTGAAGCTTTCTTT

J: TRBJ2-2
V: TRBV20-1
D: NA
size: few
CDR3: CSARDSNTGELFF
DNA: TGCAGTGCTAGAGATTCGAACACCGGGGAGCTGTTTTTT

J: TRBJ1-1
V: TRBV7-6
D: NA
size: many
CDR3: CASSLIRGPTWGSNTEAFF
DNA: TGTGCCAGCAGCTTAATTCGCGGGCCGACCTGGGGAAGTAACACTGAAGCTTTCTTT

J: TRBJ2-1
V: TRBV2
D: TRBD2
size: few
CDR3: CASSPERGARGEQFF
DNA: TGTGCCAGCAGCCCCGAGCGGGGGGCCCGCGGTGAGCAGTTCTTC

J: TRBJ2-3
V: TRBV7-9
D: TRBD2
size: NA
CDR3: CASSTLAGVTDTQYF
DNA: TGTGCCAGCAGCACACTAGCGGGGGTCACAGATACGCAGTATTTT

J: TRBJ1-4
V: TRBV10-3
D: TRBD1
size: few
CDR3: CATQGAEEKLFF
DNA: TGTGCCACCCAGGGGGCCGAAGAAAAACTGTTTTTT

J: TRBJ2-1
V: TRBV25-1
D: TRBD2
size: NA
CDR3: CASSELGLAGDGDEQFF
DNA: TGTGCCAGCAGTGAATTAGGGCTAGCGGGAGACGGTGATGAGCAGTTCTTC

J: TRBJ1-1
V: TRBV7-8
D: NA
size: medium-sized
CDR3: CASSPTGTWVENTEAFF
DNA: TGTGCCAGCAGCCCGACGGGGACCTGGGTTGAGAACACTGAAGCTTTCTTT

J: TRBJ2-7
V: TRBV11-2
D: NA
size: few
CDR3: CASSPDRHEQYF
DNA: TGTGCCAGCAGCCCGGACCGACACGAGCAGTACTTC

J: TRBJ1-6
V: TRBV14
D: TRBD1
size: few
CDR3: CASSQATGWPGFNSPLHF
DNA: TGTGCCAGCAGCCAGGCGACAGGGTGGCCAGGGTTTAATTCACCCCTCCACTTT

J: TRBJ1-5
V: TRBV24-1
D: TRBD1
size: few
CDR3: CATSEAGTGRDLGNQPQHF
DNA: TGTGCCACCAGTGAGGCCGGGACAGGGAGGGATCTTGGCAATCAGCCCCAGCATTTT

J: TRBJ1-1
V: TRBV7-2
D: NA
size: few
CDR3: CASSSTGQVNTEAFF
DNA: TGTGCCAGCAGCTCCACCGGGCAGGTGAACACTGAAGCTTTCTTT

J: TRBJ2-1
V: TRBV5-4
D: NA
size: few
CDR3: CASSYISSSYNEQFF
DNA: TGTGCCAGCAGCTACATATCCAGCTCCTACAATGAGCAGTTCTTC

J: TRBJ2-5
V: TRBV6-2/TRBV6-3
D: TRBD2
size: few
CDR3: CASSQGLAAYQETQYF
DNA: TGTGCCAGCAGTCAGGGACTAGCGGCGTACCAAGAGACCCAGTACTTC

J: TRBJ2-1
V: TRBV5-1
D: TRBD2
size: few
CDR3: CASSSIAGGLYNEQFF
DNA: TGCGCCAGCAGCTCGATAGCGGGGGGGCTGTACAATGAGCAGTTCTTC

J: TRBJ2-7
V: TRBV29-1
D: TRBD1
size: few
CDR3: CSVSGGNLGYEQYF
DNA: TGCAGCGTTTCAGGGGGAAACCTTGGCTACGAGCAGTACTTC

J: TRBJ1-5
V: TRBV2
D: NA
size: NA
CDR3: CASSPWRGEGNQPQHF
DNA: TGTGCCAGCAGCCCATGGAGAGGGGAGGGCAATCAGCCCCAGCATTTT

J: TRBJ1-1
V: TRBV5-6
D: NA
size: NA
CDR3: CASSFGTPTEAFF
DNA: TGTGCCAGCAGCTTCGGGACTCCCACTGAAGCTTTCTTT

J: TRBJ2-3
V: TRBV7-8
D: TRBD2
size: few
CDR3: CASSLELAGDTDTQYF
DNA: TGTGCCAGCAGCTTGGAGCTAGCGGGGGACACAGATACGCAGTATTTT

J: TRBJ2-6
V: TRBV12-3/TRBV12-4
D: NA
size: NA
CDR3: CASSLGSGANVLTF
DNA: TGTGCCAGCAGTCTAGGGTCCGGGGCCAACGTCCTGACTTTC

J: TRBJ2-3
V: TRBV29-1
D: NA
size: few
CDR3: CSLPGGDTQYF
DNA: TGCAGTTTGCCGGGTGGCGATACGCAGTATTTT

J: TRBJ1-6
V: TRBV12-3/TRBV12-4
D: NA
size: NA
CDR3: CASSLAASPLHF
DNA: TGTGCCAGCAGCCTGGCCGCATCACCCCTCCACTTT

J: TRBJ2-3
V: TRBV7-4
D: NA
size: NA
CDR3: CASSPAGREGTDTQYF
DNA: TGTGCCAGCAGCCCCGCCGGTAGGGAGGGCACAGATACGCAGTATTTT

J: TRBJ1-2
V: TRBV2
D: TRBD1
size: few
CDR3: CASSNEGANYGYTF
DNA: TGTGCCAGCAGTAATGAGGGGGCGAACTATGGCTACACCTTC

J: TRBJ1-6
V: TRBV7-2
D: NA
size: many
CDR3: CASSLVSGLEPLHF
DNA: TGTGCCAGCAGCTTAGTTAGCGGGTTAGAACCCCTCCACTTT

J: TRBJ2-2
V: TRBV7-8
D: NA
size: NA
CDR3: CASSSGRGYVGELFF
DNA: TGTGCCAGCAGCTCGGGGAGGGGGTATGTCGGGGAGCTGTTTTTT

J: TRBJ2-1
V: TRBV5-4
D: TRBD1
size: few
CDR3: CASSLQGAVDEQFF
DNA: TGTGCCAGCAGCTTGCAGGGGGCGGTCGATGAGCAGTTCTTC

J: TRBJ2-1
V: TRBV19
D: TRBD2
size: many
CDR3: CASIVAGGTYNEQFF
DNA: TGTGCCAGTATTGTAGCGGGGGGGACCTACAATGAGCAGTTCTTC

J: TRBJ2-7
V: TRBV27
D: NA
size: NA
CDR3: CASSLSGQPLYEQYF
DNA: TGTGCCAGCAGTTTATCCGGACAGCCCCTCTACGAGCAGTACTTC

J: TRBJ1-1
V: TRBV25-1
D: NA
size: NA
CDR3: CASTGAAEAFF
DNA: TGTGCCAGCACTGGGGCGGCTGAAGCTTTCTTT

J: TRBJ2-1
V: TRBV5-6
D: NA
size: NA
CDR3: CASSLVTDEQFF
DNA: TGTGCCAGCAGCTTAGTGACAGATGAGCAGTTCTTC

J: TRBJ1-5
V: TRBV11-3
D: NA
size: many
CDR3: CASSQPQHF
DNA: TGTGCCAGCAGCCAGCCCCAGCATTTT

J: TRBJ2-3
V: TRBV29-1
D: NA
size: few
CDR3: CSVTGDSTDTQYF
DNA: TGCAGCGTCACGGGGGACAGCACAGATACGCAGTATTTT

J: TRBJ2-1
V: TRBV3-1
D: TRBD1
size: once
CDR3: CASSHARGQGYNEQFF
DNA: TGTGCCAGCAGCCATGCCCGCGGACAGGGTTACAATGAGCAGTTCTTC

J: TRBJ2-7
V: TRBV4-1
D: NA
size: medium-sized
CDR3: CASSQPGQPYEQYF
DNA: TGCGCCAGCAGCCAACCGGGGCAGCCCTACGAGCAGTACTTC

J: TRBJ1-1
V: TRBV7-3
D: NA
size: few
CDR3: CASSLRDGNTEAFF
DNA: TGTGCCAGCAGCCTCCGGGACGGCAACACTGAAGCTTTCTTT

J: TRBJ2-5
V: TRBV7-6
D: NA
size: few
CDR3: CASSPEGIETQYF
DNA: TGTGCCAGCAGCCCCGAGGGAATAGAGACCCAGTACTTC

J: TRBJ2-5
V: TRBV20-1
D: NA
size: NA
CDR3: CSAYYRDETQYF
DNA: TGCAGTGCTTACTACAGGGACGAGACCCAGTACTTC

J: TRBJ1-1
V: TRBV20-1
D: NA
size: few
CDR3: CSAAGPVNTEAFF
DNA: TGCAGTGCTGCGGGACCGGTGAACACTGAAGCTTTCTTT

J: TRBJ1-1
V: TRBV29-1
D: NA
size: NA
CDR3: CSVEIGVNTGEAFF
DNA: TGCAGCGTTGAAATTGGAGTTAACACTGGTGAAGCTTTCTTT

J: TRBJ2-1
V: TRBV28
D: NA
size: few
CDR3: CASSTVYNEQFF
DNA: TGTGCCAGCAGTACGGTGTACAATGAGCAGTTCTTC

J: TRBJ2-2
V: TRBV11-2
D: NA
size: many
CDR3: CASSSPPHHRYTGELFF
DNA: TGTGCCAGCAGCTCCCCGCCCCATCATCGATACACCGGGGAGCTGTTTTTT

J: TRBJ2-7
V: TRBV7-7
D: NA
size: NA
CDR3: CASSLGPGTSYEQYF
DNA: TGTGCCAGCAGCTTAGGCCCTGGGACTTCCTACGAGCAGTACTTC

J: TRBJ2-2
V: TRBV7-6
D: TRBD2
size: once
CDR3: CASSLLPAGSGELFF
DNA: TGTGCCAGCAGCTTACTTCCAGCGGGGTCCGGGGAGCTGTTTTTT

J: TRBJ1-1
V: TRBV25-1
D: NA
size: NA
CDR3: CASSDLGQEAFF
DNA: TGTGCCAGCAGTGACCTCGGACAAGAAGCTTTCTTT

J: TRBJ2-1
V: TRBV6-1
D: NA
size: few
CDR3: CASGGALNNEQFF
DNA: TGTGCCAGCGGGGGGGCACTAAATAATGAGCAGTTCTTC

J: TRBJ1-1
V: TRBV12-3/TRBV12-4
D: NA
size: many
CDR3: CASSRSAMNTEAFF
DNA: TGTGCCAGCAGTCGATCCGCGATGAACACTGAAGCTTTCTTT

J: TRBJ1-5
V: TRBV2
D: TRBD1
size: few
CDR3: CASGSGTGGNQPQHF
DNA: TGTGCCAGCGGTTCCGGGACAGGGGGCAATCAGCCCCAGCATTTT

J: TRBJ2-1
V: TRBV12-3/TRBV12-4
D: TRBD1
size: NA
CDR3: CASRAGTGFYNEQFF
DNA: TGTGCCAGCAGAGCCGGGACAGGGTTCTACAATGAGCAGTTCTTC

J: TRBJ2-7
V: TRBV12-3/TRBV12-4
D: NA
size: many
CDR3: CASSPDGLSYEQYF
DNA: TGTGCCAGCAGTCCCGATGGGCTTTCCTACGAGCAGTACTTC

J: TRBJ1-1
V: TRBV29-1
D: NA
size: NA
CDR3: CSAEGRNTEAFF
DNA: TGCAGCGCAGAAGGACGGAACACTGAAGCTTTCTTT

J: TRBJ1-1
V: TRBV10-3
D: NA
size: many
CDR3: CATLQGNTEAFF
DNA: TGTGCCACTTTACAGGGAAACACTGAAGCTTTCTTT

J: TRBJ1-4
V: TRBV5-1
D: TRBD1
size: NA
CDR3: CASSFGQVATNEKLFF
DNA: TGCGCCAGCAGCTTCGGACAGGTTGCAACTAATGAAAAACTGTTTTTT

J: TRBJ1-1
V: TRBV20-1
D: TRBD1
size: NA
CDR3: CSARPLDRGDPEAFF
DNA: TGCAGTGCTAGGCCTCTGGACAGGGGTGATCCTGAAGCTTTCTTT

J: TRBJ2-3
V: TRBV5-6
D: NA
size: once
CDR3: CASSLWGGTDTQYF
DNA: TGTGCCAGCAGCTTATGGGGGGGCACAGATACGCAGTATTTT

J: TRBJ1-1
V: TRBV7-9
D: NA
size: many
CDR3: CASSYTARAMNTEAFF
DNA: TGTGCCAGCAGCTACACGGCTAGGGCAATGAACACTGAAGCTTTCTTT

J: TRBJ1-1
V: TRBV19
D: NA
size: few
CDR3: CASAKNTEAFF
DNA: TGTGCCAGCGCAAAGAACACTGAAGCTTTCTTT

J: TRBJ2-7
V: TRBV7-2
D: NA
size: many
CDR3: CASSLDRREIYEQYF
DNA: TGTGCCAGCAGCTTAGATAGGAGAGAGATCTACGAGCAGTACTTC